The 32 T cell receptor beta chains given below trace back to one sample, sequenced in a study of identical twins. TCRdb called the 5' RACE reads again in MiXCR, with one record for every CDR3 protein. The table has 1.5 million to 2 million distinct CDR3 sequences, about 32% seen once. Sequencing input: cord blood. All receptors come from a newborn girl in good health.

This chain uses TRBV6-1 with TRBJ2-3, with 9 bases matching TRBD2. V lost 6 bases to trimming and J lost 0 bases; unmatched junction nucleotides: 7. The CDR3 is 16 amino acids. Germline CDR1 and CDR2: MNHNS and SASEGT. The CDR3 sequence: CASRESGGSSTDTQYF. The CDR3 bases are TGTGCCAGCAGGGAGAGCGGGGGGTCCAGCACAGATACGCAGTATTTT.

The chain employs TRBV20-1 and TRBJ2-5, with 10 bases lining up with TRBD2. Germline trimming cut 2 bases from V and 11 bases from J; bases unmatched to any gene: 11. Germline CDR1 DFQATT, CDR2 SNEGSKA (reference sequence). The CDR3 has 14 residues. CDR3 bases: TGCAGTGCTAGACCTAGCGGGAGAAGGATTGAGCAGTACTTC. Amino acid sequence: CSARPSGRRIEQYF.

The V call is TRBV29-1, the J call TRBJ2-5; 8 bases are a match to TRBD2. V lost 1 base to trimming and J lost 5 bases; unmatched junction nucleotides: 3. The CDR3 has 13 residues. Germline V gene lookup returns CDR1 SQVTM and CDR2 ANQGSEA. The CDR3 protein is CSVEGTSRETQYF. The CDR3 DNA sequence: TGCAGCGTTGAAGGGACTAGCCGTGAGACCCAGTACTTC.

V and J are TRBV2 and TRBJ1-2; a possible D gene is TRBD1 (6 bases). Trimming shortened V by 3 bases and J by 6 bases, and 11 bases separated the two germline ends. The CDR3 spans 13 residues. CDR1 SNHLY and CDR2 FYNNEI come from the germline V gene. The CDR3: CASSERGGNGYTF. CDR3 in DNA: TGTGCCAGCAGTGAGAGAGGGGGGAATGGCTACACCTTC.

This chain joins TRBV20-1 and TRBJ1-1; D may be TRBD1 (5 bases). Germline V gene data show CDR1 as DFQATT and CDR2 as SNEGSKA (reference sequence). The CDR3 is 13 residues long. Trimming stripped 3 bases from V and 0 bases from J, with 8 bases between. The CDR3 here is CSASRAMNTEAFF. The CDR3 DNA reads TGCAGTGCTAGCAGGGCAATGAACACTGAAGCTTTCTTT.

This clonotype was seen more than once but under ten times. J is TRBJ1-2 and V is TRBV6-2 or TRBV6-3; the D gene is possibly TRBD1 (6 bases). This CDR3 is 14 amino acids long. V was cut by 4 bases and J by 3 bases, with 12 bases left in between. Germline assignment: CDR1 MNHEY and CDR2 SVGEGT. CDR3 region: CASSFFAGDYGYTF. For the CDR3, the DNA is TGTGCCAGCAGTTTCTTCGCAGGGGACTATGGCTACACCTTC.

The chain combines TRBV20-1 with TRBJ1-5, with D unclear. CDR3 length: 12 amino acids. Germline V lookup: CDR1 DFQATT, CDR2 SNEGSKA (reference sequence). Trimming took off 6 bases at V and 4 bases at J, with 10 bases between the two ends. CDR3 bases: TGCAGTGCCAAGTCCGGGAATCAGCCCCAGCATTTT. Residues: CSAKSGNQPQHF.

This clonotype has more than one count but fewer than ten. The genes are TRBV20-1 and TRBJ1-5, with 9 bases lining up with TRBD1. Germline CDR1 reads DFQATT; CDR2 reads SNEGSKA (reference sequence). The CDR3 extends over 16 amino acids. The CDR3 sequence is CSTPVRTGAGNQPQHF. CDR3 sequence (DNA): TGCAGCACCCCGGTCCGGACAGGGGCGGGCAATCAGCCCCAGCATTTT.

On this clonotype: A read error may explain this, as a much larger clone is one base away. The chain is built from TRBV27 and TRBJ2-1; 14 nucleotides agree with TRBD2. The trim removed 7 bases at V and 6 bases at J, leaving 5 bases unmatched. Germline CDR1 reads MNHEY; CDR2 reads SMNVEV (reference sequence). The CDR3 consists of 15 residues. CDR3 residues: CASKGTSGSFNEQFF. The CDR3 DNA reads TGTGCCAGCAAGGGGACTAGCGGGAGTTTCAATGAGCAGTTCTTC.

The chain couples TRBV20-1 to TRBJ2-3, with D uncertain. Trimming pared 0 bases from V and 1 base from J, leaving 14 bases between. This CDR3 is built from 16 residues. Germline values: CDR1 DFQATT, CDR2 SNEGSKA (reference sequence). CDR3: CSARDELMTRTDTQYF. CDR3 bases: TGCAGTGCTAGAGACGAATTAATGACTCGCACAGATACGCAGTATTTT.

This clonotype was recorded a few times. The V gene is TRBV10-3, the J gene TRBJ2-1, with TRBD1 matching over 7 bases. The J segment lost 6 bases and the V segment lost 0 bases, leaving 2 bases of the junction unmatched. The V gene's germline CDR1 is ENHRY and CDR2 SYGVKD. The CDR3 covers 14 residues. CDR3 nucleotide sequence: TGTGCCATCAGTGAGTCGGGACAGACCAATGAGCAGTTCTTC. Residues: CAISESGQTNEQFF.

This clonotype was found a few times. This chain connects TRBV7-9 to TRBJ2-5; no reliable D call. From germline, CDR1 is SEHNR and CDR2 FQNEAQ (reference sequence). V dropped 0 bases and J dropped 4 bases, with 6 bases sitting between them. The CDR3 is made up of 13 amino acids. CDR3 nucleotides: TGTGCCAGCAGCTTAGCGACGGGAGAGACCCAGTACTTC. As protein: CASSLATGETQYF.

This clonotype was detected a few times. The genes are TRBV20-1 and TRBJ2-7; tentative D call: TRBD2 (6 bases). CDR1 and CDR2 from the germline V gene are DFQATT and SNEGSKA (reference sequence). Deletions cut 3 bases from V and 3 bases from J, with 12 bases between. CDR3 length: 13 amino acids. The CDR3 nucleotides are TGCAGTGCTAGTGGGAGGCCGCTCTACGAGCAGTACTTC. This translates into CSASGRPLYEQYF.

Comment on this clonotype: A junction end diverges from the germline sequence, so it may reflect a read error. The chain has TRBV2 and TRBJ2-1, with TRBD1 matching 7 bases. This CDR3 spans 13 amino acids. Germline CDR1 SNHLY, CDR2 FYNNEI. CDR3 amino acids: CAIWTGQNNEQFF. The CDR3 nucleotides read TGTGCCATCTGGACAGGTCAAAACAACGAGCAGTTCTTC.

This sequence joins TRBV5-1 and TRBJ2-7; unclear D gene. This CDR3 is 14 amino acids long. Germline CDR1 is SGHRS and CDR2 is YFSETQ. V was pared by 0 bases and J by 4 bases, with 11 bases between. The CDR3, as DNA: TGCGCCAGCAGCTTGGAATTGGCCCCTTACGAGCAGTACTTC. Translation gives CASSLELAPYEQYF. The full variable domain, with the rest looked up from reference TRBV5-1 and TRBJ2-7, is KAGVTQTPRYLIKTRGQQVTLSCSPISGHRSVSWYQQTPGQGLQFLFEYFSETQRNKGNFPGRFSGRQFSNSRSEMNVSTLELGDSALYLCASSLELAPYEQYFGPGTRLTVT.

This clonotype has more than one count but fewer than ten. The rearrangement links TRBV27 to TRBJ1-4; D call uncertain. With 3 bases removed from V and 4 bases from J, the gap between germline ends came to 9 bases. Germline assignment: CDR1 MNHEY and CDR2 SMNVEV (reference sequence). The CDR3 loop spans 14 amino acids. CDR3 sequence: CASSFIYGNEKLFF. As DNA, the CDR3 is TGTGCCAGCAGTTTCATCTATGGTAATGAAAAACTGTTTTTT.

This clonotype was observed a few times. The chain employs TRBV9 and TRBJ2-3; a possible D gene is TRBD2 (5 bases). CDR1 is SGDLS and CDR2 is YYNGEE in the germline V gene. V was trimmed by 3 bases and J by 2 bases, leaving 19 bases between them. The CDR3 runs 17 residues. The CDR3 reads CASSAQVTTPLTDTQYF. The CDR3 region has the DNA TGTGCCAGCAGCGCCCAGGTGACTACTCCCCTCACAGATACGCAGTATTTT.

The chain links TRBV29-1 to TRBJ2-1; 10 bases align to TRBD2. Germline-derived CDR1 and CDR2 are SQVTM and ANQGSEA. The CDR3 has 15 amino acids. After removal of 3 bases from V and 4 bases from J, the junction contained 6 bases not matched to a gene. CDR3 sequence (DNA): TGCAGCGTTGAGCCCAGCGGGGGGGTGTACAATGAGCAGTTCTTC. This translates into CSVEPSGGVYNEQFF.

This clonotype showed up just a few times. The chain joins TRBV4-2 to TRBJ1-1, with 7 bases that match TRBD1. The CDR3 spans 16 residues. V lost 1 base and J lost 5; bases outside the gene matches: 10. The germline gives CDR1 LGHNA, CDR2 YNFKEQ. The CDR3 here is CASSQVSQGVRTEAFF. The CDR3 DNA reads TGTGCCAGCAGCCAAGTCTCCCAGGGGGTGCGGACTGAAGCTTTCTTT.

This clonotype showed up just a few times. The J gene is TRBJ2-7, the V gene TRBV3-1; TRBD2 might be the D (6 bases). Trimming left V 2 bases short and J 7 bases short, with 21 bases between. In germline, CDR1 is LGHDT, CDR2 YNNKEL (reference sequence). This CDR3 has 16 residues. CDR3 sequence reads: CASSQSSVSSYNEQYF. The CDR3 DNA sequence: TGTGCCAGCAGCCAATCTAGCGTAAGCTCCTACAATGAGCAGTACTTC.

Points on this clonotype: At one boundary the junction diverges from the germline segment, which might be a read error. The rearrangement links TRBV20-1 to TRBJ2-1, with D hard to call. The CDR3 has 14 residues. Germline V gene sequence: CDR1 DFQATT, CDR2 SNEGSKA (reference sequence). CDR3 sequence (DNA): TGCAGTGCTAGACCTAGACTGCACTACAATGACCAGTTCTTC. This sequence encodes CSARPRLHYNDQFF.

This clonotype showed up just a few times. The V and J genes are TRBV5-1 and TRBJ1-1; D is ambiguous. This CDR3 spans 15 amino acids. V was cut by 0 bases and J by 3 bases, with 12 bases left in between. CDR1 is SGHRS and CDR2 is YFSETQ in the germline V gene. DNA for the CDR3: TGCGCCAGCAGCTTGGTTCTGGGAGGGCACACTGAAGCTTTCTTT. This gives the protein CASSLVLGGHTEAFF.

This clonotype has just a few counts. V gene TRBV11-2 combines with J gene TRBJ2-1; 13 bases agree with TRBD2. Germline CDR1 reads SGHAT; CDR2 reads FQNNGV. Trimming cost V 7 bases and J 4 bases; bases outside gene matches: 13. The CDR3 contains 18 residues. The CDR3 region has the DNA TGTGCCAGCACCCAGTCCAGTACTAGCGGGGGGGGGTACAATGAGCAGTTCTTC. It is translated as CASTQSSTSGGGYNEQFF.

This clonotype was counted many times. The genes are TRBV7-2 and TRBJ2-3; D uncertain. This CDR3 is built from 14 residues. Germline assignment: CDR1 SGHTA and CDR2 FQGNSA. The V gene lost 6 bases and the J gene lost 2 bases, with 12 bases spanning the gap. Written as DNA, the CDR3 is TGTGCCAGCAGTTTGGCCCGACACACAGATACGCAGTATTTT. Protein sequence: CASSLARHTDTQYF.

This chain uses TRBV20-1 with TRBJ2-3; TRBD2 aligns across 8 bases. Germline trimming cut 1 base from V and 4 bases from J; bases unmatched to any gene: 4. The CDR3 has 14 amino acids. The germline gives CDR1 DFQATT, CDR2 SNEGSKA (reference sequence). CDR3 DNA: TGCAGTGCTAGAGCGGGGGGGCCCGCAGATACGCAGTATTTT. Its translation is CSARAGGPADTQYF.

This clonotype has more than one count but fewer than ten. The rearrangement joins TRBV12-3 or TRBV12-4 to TRBJ2-1; TRBD2 agrees at 11 bases. This CDR3 region has 14 residues. The ends lost 8 bases at V and 8 bases at J; junction bases unmatched: 8. CDR3 amino acids: CASGHSGRADEQFF. The CDR3 nucleotides are TGTGCCAGCGGCCATAGCGGGAGGGCGGATGAGCAGTTCTTC.

CDR3 sequence: CSAPQRSTQYF. CDR3 DNA: TGCAGTGCTCCCCAGCGGTCCACCCAGTACTTC. J is TRBJ2-5 and V is TRBV20-1, with a possible D match to TRBD2 (5 bases). The V end was cut by 5 bases, the J end by 8 bases, with 12 bases between. CDR1 is DFQATT, CDR2 SNEGSKA, per germline (reference sequence). This CDR3 is built from 11 residues.

This clonotype was found once. The V call is TRBV3-1, the J call TRBJ2-7; tentatively, D is TRBD1 (5 bases). The DNA end lines up better with TRBJ2-4; the J call may be wrong. The CDR3 runs to 13 residues. Germline V gene data show CDR1 as LGHDT and CDR2 as YNNKEL (reference sequence). The DNA for the CDR3 is TGTGCCAGCAGCCCGGACATCGAAAACATTCAGTACTTC. Its protein is CASSPDIENIQYF.

As to this clonotype: A much larger clone differs by one base, so this may be a read error. This chain uses TRBV2 with TRBJ2-1, with D perhaps TRBD2 (6 bases). The CDR3 covers 17 residues. Germline V lookup: CDR1 SNHLY, CDR2 FYNNEI. CDR3 protein: CTSSEGLGALADNEQFF. The CDR3 DNA reads TGTACCAGCAGTGAAGGGTTAGGGGCCTTAGCGGACAATGAGCAGTTCTTC.

The chain has TRBV5-6 and TRBJ1-1; perhaps TRBD1 as D (5 bases). This CDR3 is 16 amino acids long. The germline V gene encodes CDR1 SGHDT and CDR2 YYEEEE. The V end lost 4 bases, the J end lost 2 bases, and 18 bases lay between the germline ends. The CDR3 protein is CASSLGVRVFNTEAFF. The CDR3 DNA sequence: TGTGCCAGCAGCCTCGGAGTCAGGGTATTCAACACTGAAGCTTTCTTT. Combining the CDR3 with reference TRBV5-6 and TRBJ1-1 gives the whole variable domain DAGVTQSPTHLIKTRGQQVTLRCSPKSGHDTVSWYQQALGQGPQFIFQYYEEEERQRGNFPDRFSGHQFPNYSSELNVNALLLGDSALYLCASSLGVRVFNTEAFFGQGTRLTVV.

The chain couples TRBV5-1 to TRBJ2-5; D may be TRBD2 (6 bases). V was shortened by 0 bases and J by 5 bases, with 14 bases between the two germline ends. The length of the CDR3 is 15 residues. From germline, CDR1 is SGHRS and CDR2 YFSETQ. The CDR3 is CASSLESSGGETQYF. The DNA for the CDR3 is TGCGCCAGCAGCTTGGAATCCAGTGGGGGGGAGACCCAGTACTTC.

This clonotype showed up just a few times. The chain uses TRBV7-2 and TRBJ2-3, with D possibly matching TRBD2 (6 bases). The CDR3 consists of 15 residues. V lost 5 bases, J lost 5 bases, and 17 bases lay in between. Germline V gene sequence: CDR1 SGHTA, CDR2 FQGNSA. The CDR3 region has the DNA TGTGCCAGCAGCCGATTGGTGTACGGGGGAGATACGCAGTATTTT. Translation: CASSRLVYGGDTQYF.